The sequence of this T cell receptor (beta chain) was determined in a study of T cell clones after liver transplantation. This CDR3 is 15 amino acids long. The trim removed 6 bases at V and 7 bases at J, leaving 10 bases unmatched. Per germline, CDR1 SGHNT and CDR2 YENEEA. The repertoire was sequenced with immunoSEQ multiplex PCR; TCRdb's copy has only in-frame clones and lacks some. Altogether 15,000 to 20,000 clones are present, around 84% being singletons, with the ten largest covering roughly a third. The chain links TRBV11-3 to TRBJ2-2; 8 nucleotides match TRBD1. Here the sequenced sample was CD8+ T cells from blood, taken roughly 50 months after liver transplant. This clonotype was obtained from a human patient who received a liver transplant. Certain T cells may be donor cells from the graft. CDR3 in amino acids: CASSDGTGIDGELFF. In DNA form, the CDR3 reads TGTGCCAGCAGTGATGGGACAGGCATTGACGGGGAGCTGTTTTTT. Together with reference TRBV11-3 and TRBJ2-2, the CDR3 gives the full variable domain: EAGVVQSPRYKIIEKKQPVAFWCNPISGHNTLYWYLQNLGQGPELLIRYENEEAVDDSQLPKDRFSAERLKGVDSTLKIQPAELGDSAVYLCASSDGTGIDGELFFGEGSRLTVL.